Shown below are 30 T cell receptor beta chains from a single sample sequenced in a study of cytomegalovirus exposure and HLA in healthy donors. The PCR employed 60 Vbeta primers together with 13 Jbeta primers. The table came from immunoSEQ multiplex PCR; TCRdb's copy has only in-frame clones and leaves some out. The sample lists 130,000 or so clones, just over 65% seen once, with approximately 1.4% in the top ten. Sequenced sample: PBMCs. These receptors all stem from a young man in good health and CMV-seronegative.

Only one count was recorded for this clone. The J gene is TRBJ1-1, the V gene TRBV18; 9 bases map to TRBD1. The trim removed 4 bases at V and 11 bases at J, leaving 2 bases unmatched. The CDR3 length is 11 residues. Germline CDR1 is KGHSH and CDR2 is LQKENI. CDR3 region: CASSRTGEAFF. The DNA of the CDR3 is TGTGCCAGCTCACGGACAGGGGAGGCTTTCTTT.

The chain links TRBV30 to TRBJ1-3; no firm D call. The germline CDR1 and CDR2 sequences are GTSNPN and SVGIG (reference sequence). The CDR3 spans 12 residues. Trimming took 2 bases from V and 1 from J, leaving 3 bases between them. The CDR3 sequence is CAWSISGNTIYF. The CDR3 bases are TGTGCCTGGAGTATATCTGGAAACACCATATATTTT.

This clone showed up just a few times. This chain connects TRBV19 to TRBJ2-2, with 10 bases identical to TRBD2. The CDR3 is 13 residues long. The V and J ends lost 11 bases and 3 bases, in that order; junction bases with no gene match: 3. Germline V gene sequence: CDR1 LNHDA, CDR2 SQIVND (reference sequence). The CDR3 loop is CAYLAGDTGELFF. CDR3 DNA: TGTGCCTACCTAGCGGGGGACACCGGGGAGCTGTTTTTT. The whole variable domain, remainder taken from reference TRBV19 and TRBJ2-2, is DGGITQSPKYLFRKEGQNVTLSCEQNLNHDAMYWYRQDPGQGLRLIYYSQIVNDFQKGDIAEGYSVSREKKESFPLTVTSAQKNPTAFYLCAYLAGDTGELFFGEGSRLTVL.

The J gene is TRBJ2-1, the V gene TRBV2; no clear D gene. The germline V and J ends were trimmed by 8 bases and 5 bases, with 13 bases remaining between them. CDR1 is SNHLY and CDR2 is FYNNEI in the germline V gene. The CDR3 loop spans 13 amino acids. This CDR3 reads CASGGSRNNEQFF. CDR3 DNA sequence: TGTGCCAGCGGCGGTAGTCGAAACAATGAGCAGTTCTTC.

This clone was seen only a few times. The chain has TRBV9 and TRBJ2-2, with D unresolved. V lost 3 bases and J 5 bases, leaving 8 bases between the germline ends. Germline V gene sequence: CDR1 SGDLS, CDR2 YYNGEE. The CDR3 loop spans 13 amino acids. CDR3 in amino acids: CASSESWTGELFF. The CDR3, as DNA: TGTGCCAGCAGCGAGAGTTGGACCGGGGAGCTGTTTTTT. The variable domain in full, with the rest retrieved from reference TRBV9 and TRBJ2-2, is DSGVTQTPKHLITATGQRVTLRCSPRSGDLSVYWYQQSLDQGLQFLIQYYNGEERAKGNILERFSAQQFPDLHSELNLSSLELGDSALYFCASSESWTGELFFGEGSRLTVL.

This clone was seen a single time. The genes are TRBV30 and TRBJ1-6; D uncertain. CDR3 length: 18 residues. Germline CDR1 is GTSNPN and CDR2 is SVGIG (reference sequence). V was trimmed by 2 bases and J by 4 bases, leaving 21 bases between them. The CDR3 DNA reads as TGTGCCTGGAGTCGGGCCGTCGGGAGCCGGCTATATAATTCACCCCTCCACTTT. Amino acids: CAWSRAVGSRLYNSPLHF.

There are a few counts of this clone. The chain uses TRBV6-5 and TRBJ1-5, with no clear D. This CDR3 contains 14 residues. Trimming cost V 6 bases and J 6 bases, with 15 bases left between them. Germline assignment: CDR1 MNHEY and CDR2 SVGAGI. CDR3 in DNA: TGTGCCAGCAGCCCGACCTGGGGAGGTCAGCCCCAGCATTTT. This translates into CASSPTWGGQPQHF.

This chain joins TRBV10-3 and TRBJ1-3, with a weak D call TRBD1 (6 bases). Germline values: CDR1 ENHRY, CDR2 SYGVKD. The V end lost 3 bases, the J end lost 2 bases, and 8 bases lay between the germline ends. CDR3 length equals 14 residues. CDR3 region: CAISDRGTGNTIYF. For the CDR3, the DNA is TGTGCCATCAGTGATAGGGGGACTGGAAACACCATATATTTT.

This rearrangement joins TRBV28 to TRBJ1-4, with D unresolved. This CDR3 region has 15 residues. Trimming cost V 5 bases and J 7 bases, with 17 bases left between them. Germline V CDR1 and CDR2: MDHEN, SYDVKM. CDR3 nucleotides: TGTGCCAGCAGTCCCGACCGGGATACGGGTGAAAAACTGTTTTTT. Amino acids: CASSPDRDTGEKLFF.

The chain is built from TRBV19 and TRBJ2-1; possibly TRBD1 for D (5 bases). V was shortened by 5 bases and J by 4 bases, with 6 bases between the two germline ends. CDR1 and CDR2 (germline): LNHDA, SQIVND (reference sequence). This CDR3 is 12 amino acids long. The CDR3 spells CASSGQYNEQFF. The CDR3 DNA reads as TGTGCCAGTAGTGGACAATACAATGAGCAGTTCTTC.

This chain joins TRBV5-6 and TRBJ1-2; D is possibly TRBD1 (6 bases). The germline gives CDR1 SGHDT, CDR2 YYEEEE. The ends were cut back, 0 bases at V and 4 bases at J, with 16 bases in the middle. CDR3 size: 16 residues. The DNA for the CDR3 is TGTGCCAGCAGCTTGGCGGGTCAGGGGAAGGTCTATGGCTACACCTTC. Amino acids: CASSLAGQGKVYGYTF.

As for this clone: The junction does not match germline at one end; this may be a read error. The chain uses TRBV7-9 and TRBJ2-6, with D possibly matching TRBD1 (5 bases). Germline V lookup: CDR1 SEHNR, CDR2 FQNEAQ (reference sequence). CDR3 length equals 15 residues. Written as DNA, the CDR3 is TGTTCCAGCAGCTTTGAAGGGGCTGGGGCCAACGTCCTGACTTTC. Translation gives CSSSFEGAGANVLTF.

The chain is built from TRBV9 and TRBJ2-5, with 7 bases fitting TRBD1. Trimming at V came to 0 bases and at J to 1 base, leaving 6 bases not matched to a gene. This CDR3 is built from 16 residues. Germline V gene sequence: CDR1 SGDLS, CDR2 YYNGEE. Here the CDR3 DNA reads TGTGCCAGCAGCGTAGGCACAGGGGCCGGCCAAGAGACCCAGTACTTC. This codes for CASSVGTGAGQETQYF.

V and J are TRBV7-2 and TRBJ1-1; 7 bases match TRBD1. With V trimmed by 5 bases and J by 6 bases, 6 bases remained unmatched. CDR1 and CDR2 (germline): SGHTA, FQGNSA. This CDR3 contains 13 residues. The CDR3 DNA sequence: TGTGCCAGCAGCGACAGGGTGGGCGCTGAAGCTTTCTTT. Protein sequence: CASSDRVGAEAFF. Together with reference TRBV7-2 and TRBJ1-1, the CDR3 gives the full variable domain: GAGVSQSPSNKVTEKGKDVELRCDPISGHTALYWYRQSLGQGLEFLIYFQGNSAPDKSGLPSDRFSAERTGGSVSTLTIQRTQQEDSAVYLCASSDRVGAEAFFGQGTRLTVV.

The V gene is TRBV30, the J gene TRBJ1-2; no firm D call. Trimming took 0 bases from V and 7 from J, leaving 9 bases between them. Germline V gives CDR1 GTSNPN, CDR2 SVGIG (reference sequence). This CDR3 is 12 amino acids long. This chain's CDR3 is CAWSVPVPGYTF. The CDR3 DNA follows: TGTGCCTGGAGTGTACCGGTTCCTGGCTACACCTTC.

This clone has just one count. The V and J genes are TRBV27 and TRBJ2-7, with 12 bases lining up with TRBD2. Looked up from germline, CDR1 is MNHEY and CDR2 is SMNVEV (reference sequence). V was pared by 3 bases and J by 7 bases, with 10 bases of the junction left unmatched. There are 16 residues in the CDR3. This CDR3 reads CASSFVVTSGRREQYF. CDR3 in DNA: TGTGCCAGCAGTTTTGTTGTCACTAGCGGGAGGCGGGAGCAGTACTTC.

J is TRBJ2-7 and V is TRBV27, with 11 positions matching TRBD1. V shed 5 bases and J 3 bases; nucleotides not matched to a gene: 21. Germline CDR1 reads MNHEY; CDR2 reads SMNVEV (reference sequence). This CDR3 spans 20 amino acids. This CDR3 is CASSGPRGTGGPKPYYEQYF. CDR3 coding DNA: TGTGCCAGCAGTGGTCCCAGGGGGACAGGGGGTCCAAAACCCTACTACGAGCAGTACTTC.

This sequence joins TRBV28 and TRBJ1-2, with D hard to call. V lost 2 bases to trimming and J lost 4 bases, with 14 bases between them. The CDR3 runs to 15 residues. Germline lookup yields CDR1 MDHEN and CDR2 SYDVKM. The CDR3 nucleotides read TGTGCCAGCAGTTTAGGCCCGGCAGGCCTCTATGGCTACACCTTC. It codes for CASSLGPAGLYGYTF.

This clone was found once. This chain connects TRBV18 to TRBJ1-5; D perhaps matches TRBD1 (6 bases). This CDR3 is built from 14 residues. Germline V CDR1 and CDR2: KGHSH, LQKENI. Trimming removed 6 bases from V and 4 bases from J, with 13 bases in between. CDR3 bases: TGTGCCAGCTCCCGGGGGGCGAGTAATCAGCCCCAGCATTTT. This gives the protein CASSRGASNQPQHF.

V gene TRBV4-1 combines with J gene TRBJ2-1; 10 positions match TRBD2. The CDR3 runs 17 residues. The trim removed 0 bases at V and 7 bases at J, leaving 9 bases unmatched. Germline V lookup: CDR1 MGHRA, CDR2 YSYEKL. This CDR3 reads CASSQEAAGGPMNEQFF. The CDR3 nucleotides are TGCGCCAGCAGCCAAGAGGCAGCGGGGGGGCCGATGAATGAGCAGTTCTTC.

The chain carries TRBV5-6 and TRBJ1-2, with 7 positions matching TRBD1. J was trimmed by 0 bases and V by 4 bases; bases with no gene match: 3. The CDR3 covers 14 residues. CDR1 and CDR2 from the germline V gene are SGHDT and YYEEEE. DNA of the CDR3: TGTGCCAGCAGCGGGGACAGCTCTAACTATGGCTACACCTTC. This codes for CASSGDSSNYGYTF.

This clone was observed a few times. For the CDR3, the DNA is TGTGCCAGTCCCAATGACAGCTGGACCTCCTACGAGCAGTACTTC. The encoded protein is CASPNDSWTSYEQYF. The rearrangement joins TRBV6-6 to TRBJ2-7, with D possibly being TRBD1 (5 bases). The CDR3 has 15 amino acids. V was pared by 9 bases and J by 0 bases, with 18 bases between. The germline V gene has CDR1 MNHNY and CDR2 SVGAGI (reference sequence).

On this clone: Sequence at one end of the junction differs from germline and may be a read error. Different DNA sequences within this sample yield the same CDR3. The rearrangement joins TRBV4-3 to TRBJ2-7; no definite D call. Germline assignment: CDR1 LGHNA and CDR2 YSLEER. The CDR3 sequence is 13 residues long. The CDR3 protein is CASSQGLFGEQYF. DNA for the CDR3: TGCGCCAGCAGCCAAGGACTCTTCGGCGAGCAGTACTTT.

V gene TRBV27 combines with J gene TRBJ2-6; 10 bases align to TRBD1. Germline lookup yields CDR1 MNHEY and CDR2 SMNVEV (reference sequence). CDR3 length: 16 amino acids. V shed 5 bases, J shed 2 bases, and the junction held 3 bases outside the gene matches. The CDR3 reads CASSAGTGAGANVLTF. CDR3 in DNA: TGTGCCAGCAGTGCCGGGACAGGGGCTGGGGCCAACGTCCTGACTTTC.

This clone turned up a few times. CDR3 bases: TGTGCCAGCAGCCCCTCCGGGAGGTTGCCTACCTACGAGCAGTACTTC. This gives the protein CASSPSGRLPTYEQYF. The chain carries TRBV7-9 and TRBJ2-7, with 7 bases identical to TRBD2. This CDR3 comprises 16 residues. Trimming at V came to 5 bases and at J to 2 bases, leaving 12 bases not matched to a gene. The V gene's germline CDR1 is SEHNR and CDR2 FQNEAQ (reference sequence).

This clone was seen just once. A read error may account for a junction end that differs from germline. The chain links TRBV7-9 to TRBJ1-2; D not certain. The length of the CDR3 is 11 residues. Germline V gene data show CDR1 as SEHNR and CDR2 as FQNEAQ (reference sequence). CDR3 sequence (DNA): TGTGCCAGCAGCCACGGCGGATATTGCGGCTTC. Protein product: CASSHGGYCGF.

The rearrangement uses TRBV7-9 and TRBJ2-5, with D unresolved. Trimming stripped 5 bases from V and 3 bases from J, with 19 bases between. This CDR3 comprises 16 residues. Per germline, CDR1 SEHNR and CDR2 FQNEAQ (reference sequence). CDR3 region: CASSPRMGDLKETQYF. The CDR3 DNA follows: TGTGCCAGCAGCCCCAGAATGGGCGATCTTAAAGAGACCCAGTACTTC. The full variable domain, completed using reference TRBV7-9 and TRBJ2-5, is DTGVSQNPRHKITKRGQNVTFRCDPISEHNRLYWYRQTLGQGPEFLTYFQNEAQLEKSRLLSDRFSAERPKGSFSTLEIQRTEQGDSAMYLCASSPRMGDLKETQYFGPGTRLLVL.

The chain combines TRBV6-1 with TRBJ2-7; D remains unclear. CDR1 is MNHNS and CDR2 is SASEGT in the germline V gene. Trimming took 0 bases from V and 0 from J, leaving 9 bases between them. The CDR3 extends over 15 amino acids. The CDR3, as DNA: TGTGCCAGCAGTGAAGCGCGCCGTTTCTCCTACGAGCAGTACTTC. This gives the protein CASSEARRFSYEQYF.

The genes are TRBV27 and TRBJ2-5, with TRBD1 identical over 9 bases. The V and J ends lost 5 bases and 5 bases, in that order; junction bases with no gene match: 3. The germline V gene has CDR1 MNHEY and CDR2 SMNVEV (reference sequence). The CDR3 runs to 13 residues. The chain's CDR3 is CASSGDRVETQYF. The CDR3 nucleotides are TGTGCCAGCAGTGGGGACAGGGTGGAGACCCAGTACTTC.

The chain employs TRBV6-1 and TRBJ2-5, with 7 bases matching TRBD1. The J call is uncertain, as TRBJ2-7 better fits the DNA end. Per germline, CDR1 MNHNS and CDR2 SASEGT. CDR3 size: 13 residues. CDR3 region: CASSKGATYEQYF. CDR3 DNA sequence: TGTGCCAGCAGTAAGGGGGCCACCTACGAGCAGTACTTC.